The 16 T cell receptor beta chains reported below all come from one sample, sequenced in a study of T cell responses to AZD1222 COVID-19 vaccine. Repertoires were generated with immunoSEQ multiplex PCR, while TCRdb's copy carries only in-frame clones and drops some. The sample yields over 15,000 clones, more than 70% seen once. This sample comprised peripheral blood, obtained 28 days after the second AZD1222 dose. The receptor source for this set is an adult who received the AZD1222 COVID-19 vaccine.

This sequence joins TRBV9 and TRBJ2-5; D gene ambiguous. This CDR3 is built from 15 residues. CDR1 SGDLS and CDR2 YYNGEE come from the germline V gene. V shed 0 bases and J shed 4 bases, with 13 bases lying between them. For the CDR3, the DNA is TGTGCCAGCAGCGTAGTGGCGCTTGCTGGAGAGACCCAGTACTTC. As protein: CASSVVALAGETQYF.

In this sample, this clone turned up once. The chain combines TRBV7-8 with TRBJ2-5; tentatively, D is TRBD2 (7 bases). Germline assignment: CDR1 SGHVS and CDR2 FQNEAQ. V was pared by 5 bases and J by 5 bases, with 18 bases between. The CDR3 runs 15 residues. CDR3 in amino acids: CASSAGMGGLETQYF. In nucleotides, the CDR3 is TGTGCCAGCAGCGCCGGGATGGGGGGGCTGGAGACCCAGTACTTC. The full variable domain, with the rest looked up from reference TRBV7-8 and TRBJ2-5, is GAGVSQSPRYKVAKRGQDVALRCDPISGHVSLFWYQQALGQGPEFLTYFQNEAQLDKSGLPSDRFFAERPEGSVSTLKIQRTQQEDSAVYLCASSAGMGGLETQYFGPGTRLLVL.

The genes are TRBV6-5 and TRBJ1-5, with TRBD1 matching over 7 bases. There are 14 residues in the CDR3. V shed 6 bases and J 6 bases; nucleotides not matched to a gene: 8. Per the germline V gene, CDR1 is MNHEY and CDR2 is SVGAGI. CDR3 in DNA: TGTGCCAGCAGACTAGGGGGCGCGGGTCAGCCCCAGCATTTT. The encoded protein is CASRLGGAGQPQHF.

This clone came up once. The chain couples TRBV7-9 to TRBJ2-4; TRBD1 matches 7 bases. This CDR3 comprises 14 residues. V lost 4 bases, J lost 4 bases, and 4 bases stayed unmatched. Germline V gene data show CDR1 as SEHNR and CDR2 as FQNEAQ (reference sequence). The CDR3 reads CASSSPGQKNIQYF. The CDR3 coding sequence is TGTGCCAGCAGCTCACCGGGACAGAAAAACATTCAGTACTTC.

The chain has TRBV5-1 and TRBJ2-1, with D possibly being TRBD2 (6 bases). The CDR3 spans 18 residues. Germline assignment: CDR1 SGHRS and CDR2 YFSETQ. V lost 4 bases and J lost 6, with 26 bases in between. In DNA form, the CDR3 reads TGCGCCAGCAGCGGTGGGGTCGGGGGTTCCCCCGGGGGCAATGAGCAGTTCTTC. Its protein is CASSGGVGGSPGGNEQFF.

The V gene is TRBV4-1, the J gene TRBJ2-1, with D perhaps TRBD2 (5 bases). Germline CDR1 and CDR2: MGHRA and YSYEKL. The V and J ends lost 0 bases and 8 bases respectively, with 14 bases between them. The CDR3 consists of 15 residues. The CDR3 is CASSQDGGVGDEQFF. The CDR3 DNA is TGCGCCAGCAGCCAAGACGGTGGCGTCGGGGATGAGCAGTTCTTC.

This chain connects TRBV7-2 to TRBJ2-7; a weak D match, TRBD1 (6 bases). The length of the CDR3 is 15 residues. The V end was cut by 1 base, the J end by 5 bases, with 15 bases between. Germline-derived CDR1 and CDR2 are SGHTA and FQGNSA. DNA of the CDR3: TGTGCCAGCAGCTTAGAACAGGGCCGTTTGAACGAGCAGTACTTC. As protein: CASSLEQGRLNEQYF.

The rearrangement links TRBV29-1 to TRBJ2-2; D ambiguous. The V gene lost 0 bases and the J gene lost 1 base, with 3 bases spanning the gap. Per germline, CDR1 SQVTM and CDR2 ANQGSEA. This CDR3 is built from 13 residues. The CDR3 sequence is CSVEEQNTGELFF. DNA of the CDR3: TGCAGCGTTGAAGAGCAGAACACCGGGGAGCTGTTTTTT.

This chain links TRBV11-2 with TRBJ1-1, with D hard to call. CDR3 size: 14 residues. V lost 2 bases and J 1 base, leaving 8 bases between the germline ends. Germline-derived CDR1 and CDR2 are SGHAT and FQNNGV. The CDR3 DNA is TGTGCCAGCAGCTTATCGATAGCGAACACTGAAGCTTTCTTT. Protein: CASSLSIANTEAFF.

The chain joins TRBV7-8 to TRBJ2-7; 15 bases agree with TRBD2. Germline values: CDR1 SGHVS, CDR2 FQNEAQ. This CDR3 is built from 17 residues. With 5 bases clipped from V and 3 bases from J, the junction kept 8 bases outside the gene matches. CDR3 in DNA: TGTGCCAGCAGCCCGGGACTAGCGGGAGGCATGGTCTACGAGCAGTACTTC. It is translated as CASSPGLAGGMVYEQYF.

A single count supports this clone. The chain recombines TRBV10-3 with TRBJ2-7; 11 bases match TRBD1. This CDR3 comprises 15 residues. Losses at the gene ends were 0 bases for V and 5 bases for J; bases not matched to a gene: 3. Per germline, CDR1 ENHRY and CDR2 SYGVKD. CDR3 protein: CAISESQDRGHEQYF. In nucleotides, the CDR3 is TGTGCCATCAGTGAGTCGCAGGACAGGGGGCACGAGCAGTACTTC.

The CDR3, as DNA: TGTGCCACCAGTACGGGACAGGGGGTCGGCCAGCCCCAGCATTTT. This sequence encodes CATSTGQGVGQPQHF. The gene calls are TRBV24-1 and TRBJ1-5; 11 nucleotides agree with TRBD1. This CDR3 comprises 15 residues. Germline V lookup: CDR1 KGHDR, CDR2 SFDVKD. V was clipped by 6 bases and J by 7 bases; unmatched bases: 7.

This clone has only a few counts. The V and J genes are TRBV4-1 and TRBJ1-2; 9 nucleotides line up with TRBD1. The CDR3 spans 15 residues. With 2 bases clipped from V and 4 bases from J, the junction kept 5 bases outside the gene matches. Germline V gives CDR1 MGHRA, CDR2 YSYEKL. The CDR3 loop reads CASSQSVDRGYGYTF. Written as DNA, the CDR3 is TGCGCCAGCAGCCAATCGGTGGACAGGGGCTATGGCTACACCTTC.

This chain joins TRBV9 and TRBJ1-2; tentative D call: TRBD1 (6 bases). Trimming took off 6 bases at V and 8 bases at J, with 23 bases between the two ends. There are 15 residues in the CDR3. Germline V lookup: CDR1 SGDLS, CDR2 YYNGEE. CDR3 sequence reads: CASTTGGGPQGGYTF. CDR3 DNA sequence: TGTGCCAGCACTACTGGGGGAGGGCCCCAGGGGGGCTACACCTTC.

The sample holds a few counts of this clone. J is TRBJ1-6 and V is TRBV19; the match to TRBD1 covers 8 bases. The V gene's germline CDR1 is LNHDA and CDR2 SQIVND (reference sequence). The V and J ends lost 1 base and 7 bases, in that order; junction bases with no gene match: 9. The CDR3 is 17 amino acids. The CDR3 region is CASSIATTGVVNSPLHF. CDR3 coding DNA: TGTGCCAGTAGTATAGCCACGACAGGGGTGGTGAATTCACCCCTCCACTTT.

V usage is TRBV5-5 and J usage is TRBJ1-1, with D uncertain. The ends were cut back, 1 base at V and 10 bases at J, with 11 bases in the middle. This CDR3 comprises 12 residues. Germline V gene data show CDR1 as SGHKS and CDR2 as YYEKEE (reference sequence). The CDR3 coding sequence is TGTGCCAGCAGCTTGTCGGGCACGGGAGCTTTCTTT. It codes for CASSLSGTGAFF.